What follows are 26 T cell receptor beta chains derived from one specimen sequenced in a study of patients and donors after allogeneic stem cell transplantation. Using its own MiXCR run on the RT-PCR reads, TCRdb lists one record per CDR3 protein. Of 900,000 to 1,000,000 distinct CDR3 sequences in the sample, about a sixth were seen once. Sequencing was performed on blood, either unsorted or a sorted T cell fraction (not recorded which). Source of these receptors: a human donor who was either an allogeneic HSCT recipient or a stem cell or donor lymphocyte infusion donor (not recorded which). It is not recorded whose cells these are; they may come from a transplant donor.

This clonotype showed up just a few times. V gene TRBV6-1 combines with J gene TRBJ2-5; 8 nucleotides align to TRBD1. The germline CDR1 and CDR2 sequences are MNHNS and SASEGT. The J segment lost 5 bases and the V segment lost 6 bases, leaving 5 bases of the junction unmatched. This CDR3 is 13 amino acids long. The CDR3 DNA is TGTGCCAGCAGGAACAGGGGGGAGGAGACCCAGTACTTC. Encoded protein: CASRNRGEETQYF.

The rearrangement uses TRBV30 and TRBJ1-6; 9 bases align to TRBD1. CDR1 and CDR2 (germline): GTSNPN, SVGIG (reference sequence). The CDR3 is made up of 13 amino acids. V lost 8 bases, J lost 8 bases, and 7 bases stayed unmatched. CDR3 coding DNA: TGTGCCGGGCACAGGGGGCAGGATTCACCCCTCCACTTT. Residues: CAGHRGQDSPLHF.

The CDR3 is CASSYLGLAGATDTQYF. The CDR3 DNA is TGCGCCAGCAGCTACCTAGGACTAGCGGGAGCCACAGATACGCAGTATTTT. The chain couples TRBV4-3 to TRBJ2-3; 13 bases align to TRBD2. The CDR3 covers 17 residues. Losses at the gene ends were 5 bases for V and 2 bases for J; bases not matched to a gene: 7. The germline V gene has CDR1 LGHNA and CDR2 YSLEER.

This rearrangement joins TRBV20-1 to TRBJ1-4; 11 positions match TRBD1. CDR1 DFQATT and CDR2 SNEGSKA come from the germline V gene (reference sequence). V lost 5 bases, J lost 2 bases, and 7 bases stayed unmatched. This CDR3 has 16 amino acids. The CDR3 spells CSARTGGMSTNEKLFF. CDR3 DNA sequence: TGCAGTGCTCGGACAGGGGGCATGTCTACTAATGAAAAACTGTTTTTT.

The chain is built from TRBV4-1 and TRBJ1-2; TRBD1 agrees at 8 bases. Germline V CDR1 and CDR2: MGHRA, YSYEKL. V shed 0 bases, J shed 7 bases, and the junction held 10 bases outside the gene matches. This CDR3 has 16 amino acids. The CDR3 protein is CASSQDPRGHGFGYTF. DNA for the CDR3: TGCGCCAGCAGCCAAGATCCCAGGGGGCATGGCTTTGGCTACACCTTC.

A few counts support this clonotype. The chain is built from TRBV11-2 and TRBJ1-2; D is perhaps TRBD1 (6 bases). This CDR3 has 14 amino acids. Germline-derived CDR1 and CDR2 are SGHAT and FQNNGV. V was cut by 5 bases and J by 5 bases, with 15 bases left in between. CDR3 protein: CASSPIGGLYGYTF. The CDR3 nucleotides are TGTGCCAGCAGCCCAATTGGGGGGCTTTATGGCTACACCTTC.

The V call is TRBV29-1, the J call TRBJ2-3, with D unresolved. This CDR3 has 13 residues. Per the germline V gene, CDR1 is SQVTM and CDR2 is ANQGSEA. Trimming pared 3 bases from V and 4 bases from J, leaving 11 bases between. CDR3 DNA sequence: TGCAGCGTTGATAAGGGATACCCAGATACGCAGTATTTT. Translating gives CSVDKGYPDTQYF.

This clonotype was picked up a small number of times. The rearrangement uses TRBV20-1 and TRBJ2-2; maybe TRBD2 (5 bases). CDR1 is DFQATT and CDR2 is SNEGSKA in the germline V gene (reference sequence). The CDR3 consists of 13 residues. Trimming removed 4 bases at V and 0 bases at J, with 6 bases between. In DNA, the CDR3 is TGCAGTGCTATAGCGACGAACACCGGGGAGCTGTTTTTT. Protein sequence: CSAIATNTGELFF.

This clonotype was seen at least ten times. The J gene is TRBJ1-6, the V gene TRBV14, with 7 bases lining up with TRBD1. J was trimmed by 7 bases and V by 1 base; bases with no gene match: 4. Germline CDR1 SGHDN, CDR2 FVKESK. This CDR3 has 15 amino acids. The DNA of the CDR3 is TGTGCCAGCAGCCAAGCCGGGACAGCAAATTCACCCCTCCACTTT. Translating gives CASSQAGTANSPLHF.

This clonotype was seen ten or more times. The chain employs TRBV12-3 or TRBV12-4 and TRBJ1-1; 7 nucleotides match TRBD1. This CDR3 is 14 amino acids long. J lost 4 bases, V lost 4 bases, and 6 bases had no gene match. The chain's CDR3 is CASSSPQGSTEAFF. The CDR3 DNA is TGTGCCAGCAGTTCCCCACAGGGGAGCACTGAAGCTTTCTTT.

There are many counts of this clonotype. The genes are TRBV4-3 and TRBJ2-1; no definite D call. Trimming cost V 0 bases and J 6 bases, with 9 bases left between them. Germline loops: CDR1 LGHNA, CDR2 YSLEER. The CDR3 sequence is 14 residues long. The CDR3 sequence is CASSQDVRFNEQFF. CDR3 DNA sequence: TGCGCCAGCAGCCAAGATGTACGGTTCAATGAGCAGTTCTTC.

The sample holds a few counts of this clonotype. The CDR3 loop reads CASSLVLPAGNTEAFF. The CDR3 nucleotides are TGCGCCAGCAGCTTGGTTTTGCCAGCTGGCAACACTGAAGCTTTCTTT. The chain joins TRBV5-1 to TRBJ1-1; no definite D call. Germline V gene sequence: CDR1 SGHRS, CDR2 YFSETQ. Trimming shortened V by 0 bases and J by 2 bases, and 14 bases separated the two germline ends. The CDR3 sequence is 16 residues long.

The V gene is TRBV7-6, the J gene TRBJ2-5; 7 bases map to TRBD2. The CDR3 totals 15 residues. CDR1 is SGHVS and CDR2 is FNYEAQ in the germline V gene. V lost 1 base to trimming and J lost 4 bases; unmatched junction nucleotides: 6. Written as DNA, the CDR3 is TGTGCCAGCAGCTTAGGCCGGGACTATACAGAGACCCAGTACTTC. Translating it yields CASSLGRDYTETQYF.

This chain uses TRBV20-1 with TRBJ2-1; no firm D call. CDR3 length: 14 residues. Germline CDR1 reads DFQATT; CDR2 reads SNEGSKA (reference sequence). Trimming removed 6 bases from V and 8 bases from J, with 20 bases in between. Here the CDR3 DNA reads TGCAGTGCCAACCGCCGTGCTAGGATCGATGAGCAGTTCTTC. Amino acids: CSANRRARIDEQFF.

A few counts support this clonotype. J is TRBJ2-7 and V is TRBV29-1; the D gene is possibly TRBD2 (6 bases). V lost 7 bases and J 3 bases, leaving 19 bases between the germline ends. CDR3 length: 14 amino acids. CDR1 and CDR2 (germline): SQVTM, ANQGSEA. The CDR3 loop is CSALEGYGGYEQYF. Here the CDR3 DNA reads TGCAGCGCCCTGGAAGGGTACGGGGGCTACGAGCAGTACTTC.

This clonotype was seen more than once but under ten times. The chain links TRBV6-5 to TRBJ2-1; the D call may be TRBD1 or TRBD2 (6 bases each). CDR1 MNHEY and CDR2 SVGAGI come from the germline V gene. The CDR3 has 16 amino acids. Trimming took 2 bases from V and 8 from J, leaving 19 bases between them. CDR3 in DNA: TGTGCCAGCAGTTACCCGGGGGCTAGGGGTCGGCATGAGCAGTTCTTC. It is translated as CASSYPGARGRHEQFF.

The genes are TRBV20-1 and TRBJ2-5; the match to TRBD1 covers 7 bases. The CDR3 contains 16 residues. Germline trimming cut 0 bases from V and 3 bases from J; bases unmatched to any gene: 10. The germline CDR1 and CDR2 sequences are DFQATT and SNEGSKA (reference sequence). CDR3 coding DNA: TGCAGTGCTAGAGATCTCGGACAGGTCCTGGAAGAGACCCAGTACTTC. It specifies CSARDLGQVLEETQYF.

As DNA, the CDR3 is TGTGCCAGCAGTCCCCAAGCGAATGAGCAGTTCTTC. Its translation is CASSPQANEQFF. The chain joins TRBV12-3 or TRBV12-4 to TRBJ2-1; D ambiguous. The V end lost 5 bases, the J end lost 7 bases, and 9 bases lay between the germline ends. This CDR3 has 12 residues.

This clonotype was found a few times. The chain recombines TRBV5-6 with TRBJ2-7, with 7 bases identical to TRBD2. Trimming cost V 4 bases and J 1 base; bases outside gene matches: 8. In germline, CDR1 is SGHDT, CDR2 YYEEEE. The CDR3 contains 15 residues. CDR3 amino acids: CASSHESGGSYEQYF. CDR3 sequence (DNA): TGTGCCAGCAGCCATGAATCGGGGGGATCCTACGAGCAGTACTTC.

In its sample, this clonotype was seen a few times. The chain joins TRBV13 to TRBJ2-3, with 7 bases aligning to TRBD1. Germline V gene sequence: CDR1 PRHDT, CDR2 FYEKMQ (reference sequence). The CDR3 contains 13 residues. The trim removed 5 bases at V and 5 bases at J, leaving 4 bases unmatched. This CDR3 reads CASSIPGGDTQYF. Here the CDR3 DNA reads TGTGCCAGCAGCATCCCAGGGGGAGATACGCAGTATTTT.

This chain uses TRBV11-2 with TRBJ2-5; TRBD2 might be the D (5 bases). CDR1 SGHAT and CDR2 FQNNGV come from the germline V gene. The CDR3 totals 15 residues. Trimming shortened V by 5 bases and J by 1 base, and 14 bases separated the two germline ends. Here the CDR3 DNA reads TGTGCCAGCAGCCCGAGGGCGTCACGCCAAGAGACCCAGTACTTC. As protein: CASSPRASRQETQYF.

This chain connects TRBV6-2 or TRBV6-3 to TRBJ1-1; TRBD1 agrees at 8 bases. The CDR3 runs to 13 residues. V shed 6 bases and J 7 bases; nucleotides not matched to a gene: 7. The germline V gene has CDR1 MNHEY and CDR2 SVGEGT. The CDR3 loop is CASSQAGTGEAFF. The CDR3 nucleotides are TGTGCCAGCAGCCAAGCCGGGACAGGTGAAGCTTTCTTT.

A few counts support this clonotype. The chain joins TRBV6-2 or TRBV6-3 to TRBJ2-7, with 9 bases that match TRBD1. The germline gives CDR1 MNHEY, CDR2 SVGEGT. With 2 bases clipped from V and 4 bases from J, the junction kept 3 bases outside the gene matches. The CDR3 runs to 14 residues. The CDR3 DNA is TGTGCCAGCAGTTACGCGGGACAGGGTTACGAGCAGTACTTC. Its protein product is CASSYAGQGYEQYF.

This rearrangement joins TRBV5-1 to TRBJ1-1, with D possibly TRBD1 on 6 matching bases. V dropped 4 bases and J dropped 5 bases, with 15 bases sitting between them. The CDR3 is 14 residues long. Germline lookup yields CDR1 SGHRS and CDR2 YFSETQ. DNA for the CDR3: TGCGCCAGCAGCCCGCCACAGGGAGAGACTGAAGCTTTCTTT. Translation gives CASSPPQGETEAFF.

The CDR3 sequence: CASSARAGEQFF. The CDR3 DNA sequence: TGTGCCAGCAGCGCGCGGGCGGGTGAGCAGTTCTTC. The gene calls are TRBV9 and TRBJ2-1; perhaps TRBD2 as D (5 bases). Trimming shortened V by 3 bases and J by 9 bases, and 10 bases separated the two germline ends. The germline V gene has CDR1 SGDLS and CDR2 YYNGEE. CDR3 length: 12 residues. Together with reference TRBV9 and TRBJ2-1, the CDR3 gives the full variable domain: DSGVTQTPKHLITATGQRVTLRCSPRSGDLSVYWYQQSLDQGLQFLIQYYNGEERAKGNILERFSAQQFPDLHSELNLSSLELGDSALYFCASSARAGEQFFGPGTRLTVL.

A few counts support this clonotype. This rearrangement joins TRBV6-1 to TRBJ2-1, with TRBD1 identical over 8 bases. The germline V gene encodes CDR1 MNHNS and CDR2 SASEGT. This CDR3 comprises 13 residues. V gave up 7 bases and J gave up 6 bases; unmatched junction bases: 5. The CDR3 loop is CASTRGHLNEQFF. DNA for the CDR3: TGTGCCAGCACCAGGGGGCATCTCAATGAGCAGTTCTTC.